The 30 T cell receptor beta chains below were found in one sample sequenced in a study of blood T cell repertoires in COVID-19. Profiling relied on immunoSEQ multiplex PCR, and the TCRdb table lists in-frame clones only, not all of them. The repertoire holds about 180,000 clones, over 80% seen once, with roughly 7.2% in the top ten. Source material: peripheral blood. These receptors were taken from a woman aged 35 to 49 with COVID-19, enrolled during active disease.

V and J are TRBV5-6 and TRBJ1-2; TRBD1 aligns across 9 bases. CDR1 and CDR2 (germline): SGHDT, YYEEEE. The ends lost 4 bases at V and 6 bases at J; junction bases unmatched: 16. The CDR3 extends over 17 amino acids. CDR3 loop: CASSLLRLMGTGNGYTF. CDR3 in DNA: TGTGCCAGCAGCCTCCTACGATTGATGGGGACAGGGAATGGCTACACCTTC.

The chain carries TRBV3-1 (or the pseudogene TRBV3-2) and TRBJ2-3; 10 bases match TRBD2. The CDR3 covers 17 residues. The V segment lost 0 bases and the J segment 6 bases; nucleotides outside the gene matches: 9. CDR1 and CDR2 (germline): LGHDT, YNNKEL (reference sequence). The CDR3 DNA reads as TGTGCCAGCAGCCAAGATCGACTAGCGGGCCTCCGGGATACGCAGTATTTT. Protein product: CASSQDRLAGLRDTQYF.

V usage is TRBV28 and J usage is TRBJ2-1; TRBD2 agrees at 7 bases. This CDR3 is built from 13 residues. The germline V gene encodes CDR1 MDHEN and CDR2 SYDVKM. Trimming cost V 5 bases and J 10 bases; bases outside gene matches: 8. In DNA, the CDR3 is TGTGCCAGCAGTGCCCTACAAGCGGGAGAGCAGTTCTTC. Translation: CASSALQAGEQFF.

In this sample, this clone turned up a few times. This may come from a read error, since a much larger clone is one base off. The chain combines TRBV7-3 with TRBJ1-5; 7 nucleotides align to TRBD1. The CDR3 extends over 14 amino acids. In germline, CDR1 is SGHTA, CDR2 FQGTGA. V gave up 5 bases and J gave up 3 bases; unmatched junction bases: 4. CDR3 bases: TGTGCCAGCAGCCTAGGGGGCGACAATCAGCCCCAGCATTTT. This translates into CASSLGGDNQPQHF.

This chain links TRBV5-1 with TRBJ2-3; D call uncertain. Germline lookup yields CDR1 SGHRS and CDR2 YFSETQ. Trimming shortened V by 1 base and J by 4 bases, and 7 bases separated the two germline ends. The CDR3 contains 13 residues. CDR3: CASSLSAADTQYF. CDR3 nucleotides: TGCGCCAGCAGCTTGAGTGCGGCAGATACGCAGTATTTT.

This chain connects TRBV5-5 to TRBJ2-2, with D possibly being TRBD2 (6 bases). Germline-derived CDR1 and CDR2 are SGHKS and YYEKEE (reference sequence). CDR3 size: 16 residues. The V gene lost 1 base and the J gene lost 4 bases, with 14 bases spanning the gap. The CDR3 nucleotides read TGTGCCAGCAGCTTGTTGACTTCCGGGGGCACCGGGGAGCTGTTTTTT. Translation: CASSLLTSGGTGELFF.

This clone was picked up one time. The CDR3 DNA follows: TGTGCCAGCGGTCTTGGAGGGAACACCGGGGAGCTGTTTTTT. It encodes CASGLGGNTGELFF. The J gene is TRBJ2-2, the V gene TRBV6-4; weak D call: TRBD2 (5 bases). V gave up 8 bases and J gave up 1 base, with 11 bases separating them. Per the germline V gene, CDR1 is MRHNA and CDR2 is SNTAGT. The CDR3 runs 14 residues.

This chain joins TRBV2 and TRBJ2-5, with D maybe TRBD2 (6 bases). The germline V and J ends were trimmed by 4 bases and 5 bases, with 8 bases remaining between them. The CDR3 is 12 residues long. The germline V gene encodes CDR1 SNHLY and CDR2 FYNNEI. CDR3 in DNA: TGTGCCAGCAGTGCCAGCGGGGAGACCCAGTACTTC. This codes for CASSASGETQYF.

This clone was found once. The V and J genes are TRBV19 and TRBJ2-3; unclear D gene. The CDR3 consists of 17 residues. The V and J ends lost 4 bases and 2 bases respectively, with 19 bases between them. CDR1 and CDR2 (germline): LNHDA, SQIVND (reference sequence). CDR3 protein: CASSTDLTNTYTDTQYF. CDR3 coding DNA: TGTGCCAGTAGTACCGACCTGACAAATACCTACACAGATACGCAGTATTTT.

The gene calls are TRBV3-1 (or the pseudogene TRBV3-2) and TRBJ1-2; the D gene is possibly TRBD1 (6 bases). Germline CDR1 reads LGHDT; CDR2 reads YNNKEL (reference sequence). The CDR3 consists of 15 residues. V shed 8 bases and J shed 5 bases, with 21 bases lying between them. The CDR3 region is CASRGRGTRFYGYTF. DNA of the CDR3: TGTGCCAGCCGAGGGAGGGGGACGCGCTTTTATGGCTACACCTTC.

The chain employs TRBV7-2 and TRBJ2-3; TRBD1 might be the D (5 bases). Trimming shortened V by 5 bases and J by 3 bases, and 15 bases separated the two germline ends. The CDR3 loop spans 15 amino acids. Per germline, CDR1 SGHTA and CDR2 FQGNSA. The CDR3 protein is CASSPVRGRTDTQYF. Here the CDR3 DNA reads TGTGCCAGCAGCCCCGTTAGGGGCAGGACAGATACGCAGTATTTT.

There are a few counts of this clone. The chain combines TRBV19 with TRBJ1-4; D perhaps matches TRBD1 (6 bases). From germline, CDR1 is LNHDA and CDR2 SQIVND (reference sequence). The V gene lost 4 bases and the J gene lost 6 bases, with 21 bases spanning the gap. The CDR3 contains 17 residues. Here the CDR3 reads CASSRGGLTANDEKLFF. The CDR3 DNA sequence: TGTGCCAGTAGTAGGGGGGGGCTTACAGCGAACGATGAAAAACTGTTTTTT.

This sequence joins TRBV29-1 and TRBJ2-7; a weak D match, TRBD1 (6 bases). The ends were cut back, 4 bases at V and 6 bases at J, with 16 bases in the middle. From germline, CDR1 is SQVTM and CDR2 ANQGSEA. The CDR3 covers 13 residues. The CDR3 sequence: CSVALGQASEQYF. The CDR3, as DNA: TGCAGCGTTGCGTTGGGACAAGCCTCCGAGCAGTACTTC.

The CDR3 DNA reads TGTGCCAGCAGCCATGGGACAGGGAAAGAAAAACTGTTTTTT. Translation: CASSHGTGKEKLFF. V gene TRBV14 combines with J gene TRBJ1-4, with 9 bases matching TRBD1. The junction had 4 bases not matched to a gene; V was cut back by 3 bases and J by 8 bases. CDR1 SGHDN and CDR2 FVKESK come from the germline V gene. The CDR3 covers 14 residues.

The table lists this clone with many counts. The chain recombines TRBV10-3 with TRBJ1-1; D unresolved. With 8 bases removed from V and 1 base from J, the gap between germline ends came to 5 bases. The length of the CDR3 is 11 residues. Germline V gene lookup returns CDR1 ENHRY and CDR2 SYGVKD. CDR3 amino acids: CAIGQNTEAFF. The CDR3 DNA follows: TGTGCCATCGGCCAGAACACTGAAGCTTTCTTT.

The chain employs TRBV28 and TRBJ1-4; D may be TRBD1 (6 bases). Germline assignment: CDR1 MDHEN and CDR2 SYDVKM. The CDR3 sequence is 15 residues long. Trimming left V 9 bases short and J 7 bases short, with 21 bases between. DNA for the CDR3: TGTGCCAGTGTCTCCTCTACAGGGAAGGGTGAAAAACTGTTTTTT. Translation: CASVSSTGKGEKLFF.

The chain employs TRBV5-1 and TRBJ1-1; 10 bases map to TRBD1. The junction had 4 bases not matched to a gene; V was cut back by 4 bases and J by 1 base. This CDR3 contains 15 residues. The germline V gene has CDR1 SGHRS and CDR2 YFSETQ. The DNA for the CDR3 is TGCGCCAGCAGCATATGGACAGGGGGGAACACTGAAGCTTTCTTT. It translates to CASSIWTGGNTEAFF.

The chain uses TRBV7-9 and TRBJ2-2; 10 bases are shared with TRBD2. Germline trimming cut 5 bases from V and 6 bases from J; bases unmatched to any gene: 9. Germline lookup yields CDR1 SEHNR and CDR2 FQNEAQ (reference sequence). CDR3 length: 16 residues. The CDR3 spells CASSPSLAGRPGELFF. The CDR3 coding sequence is TGTGCCAGCAGCCCATCACTAGCGGGAAGGCCCGGGGAGCTGTTTTTT.

The chain is built from TRBV21-1 and TRBJ1-1; no DNA check was done on the table's D call, TRBD1. TRBV21-1 is a listed pseudogene. The CDR3 sequence is 15 residues long. CDR3 protein: CASSKSGSVNTEAFF. The DNA of the CDR3 is TGTGCCAGCAGCAAATCAGGGTCTGTGAACACTGAAGCTTTCTTT.

The sample holds a few counts of this clone. The V gene is TRBV5-1, the J gene TRBJ2-3; 10 nucleotides align to TRBD2. Germline CDR1 SGHRS, CDR2 YFSETQ. The trim removed 4 bases at V and 1 base at J, leaving 9 bases unmatched. The CDR3 runs to 17 residues. This CDR3 is CASSSNSGRTRTDTQYF. Here the CDR3 DNA reads TGCGCCAGCAGCAGCAATAGCGGGAGGACTCGCACAGATACGCAGTATTTT. The full variable domain, in which reference TRBV5-1 and TRBJ2-3 provide the parts outside the CDR3, is KAGVTQTPRYLIKTRGQQVTLSCSPISGHRSVSWYQQTPGQGLQFLFEYFSETQRNKGNFPGRFSGRQFSNSRSEMNVSTLELGDSALYLCASSSNSGRTRTDTQYFGPGTRLTVL.

This clone appeared once. This sequence joins TRBV19 and TRBJ2-7, with D perhaps TRBD2 (6 bases). Germline V gene lookup returns CDR1 LNHDA and CDR2 SQIVND (reference sequence). V was pared by 2 bases and J by 0 bases, with 11 bases between. The CDR3 consists of 15 residues. Here the CDR3 DNA reads TGTGCCAGTAGTATACTTGGAGGGAGCTCCTACGAGCAGTACTTC. Its translation is CASSILGGSSYEQYF.

V gene TRBV19 combines with J gene TRBJ2-4; the D gene is possibly TRBD2 (5 bases). Between the trimmed V and J ends, which lost 1 base and 0 bases, there was a span of 7 bases. The CDR3 length is 15 residues. Germline V gene data show CDR1 as LNHDA and CDR2 as SQIVND (reference sequence). The CDR3 loop reads CASSIGGRAKNIQYF. The CDR3 region has the DNA TGTGCCAGTAGTATAGGCGGGCGAGCCAAAAACATTCAGTACTTC.

This clone has only one observation. The chain has TRBV7-9 and TRBJ1-5; D is possibly TRBD1 (6 bases). Germline V lookup: CDR1 SEHNR, CDR2 FQNEAQ (reference sequence). Trimming took off 4 bases at V and 11 bases at J, with 18 bases between the two ends. The CDR3 length is 14 residues. CDR3 amino acids: CASSSVQGKQSQHF. The CDR3 DNA reads TGTGCCAGCAGCTCAGTACAGGGAAAGCAGTCCCAGCATTTT.

This clone has only a few counts. The V and J genes are TRBV7-3 and TRBJ1-2, with TRBD1 identical over 7 bases. Per the germline V gene, CDR1 is SGHTA and CDR2 is FQGTGA. This CDR3 spans 14 amino acids. V lost 5 bases and J lost 8; bases outside the gene matches: 11. In DNA, the CDR3 is TGTGCCAGCAGCCCACAGGGGAGCGGGCGGGGCTACACCTTC. Residues: CASSPQGSGRGYTF.

This clone was seen just once. The V and J genes are TRBV6-2 or TRBV6-3 and TRBJ1-2; TRBD1 agrees at 10 bases. Germline CDR1 is MNHEY and CDR2 is SVGEGT. CDR3 length: 14 residues. V lost 6 bases, J lost 5 bases, and 6 bases stayed unmatched. The CDR3 region has the DNA TGTGCCAGCAGCCCCGGGACAGGGGTATATGGCTACACCTTC. This encodes CASSPGTGVYGYTF.

This sequence joins TRBV5-4 and TRBJ2-7; D gene uncertain. Germline lookup yields CDR1 SGHNT and CDR2 YYREEE (reference sequence). This CDR3 is 11 amino acids long. Trimming took off 5 bases at V and 4 bases at J, with 7 bases between the two ends. CDR3 nucleotide sequence: TGTGCCAGCAGGTCGGTTTACGAGCAGTACTTC. Its translation is CASRSVYEQYF.

The V call is TRBV28, the J call TRBJ2-1, with 7 nucleotides matching TRBD2. Germline values: CDR1 MDHEN, CDR2 SYDVKM. This CDR3 is built from 12 residues. With V trimmed by 8 bases and J by 5 bases, 3 bases remained unmatched. CDR3 sequence (DNA): TGTGCCAGCCTAGCGGAGGACAATGAGCAGTTCTTC. It encodes CASLAEDNEQFF.

This clone has just one count. The V gene is TRBV6-2 or TRBV6-3, the J gene TRBJ2-7; perhaps TRBD1 as D (5 bases). Germline loops: CDR1 MNHEY, CDR2 SVGEGT. CDR3 length equals 13 residues. The V and J ends lost 2 bases and 6 bases respectively, with 11 bases between them. CDR3 protein: CASSYRRAPEQYF. The CDR3 nucleotides read TGTGCCAGCAGTTACCGCAGGGCTCCCGAGCAGTACTTC.

This sequence joins TRBV7-9 and TRBJ2-2, with D possibly being TRBD1 (7 bases). V was clipped by 8 bases and J by 2 bases, with 9 bases between them. The CDR3 contains 13 residues. Germline lookup yields CDR1 SEHNR and CDR2 FQNEAQ (reference sequence). CDR3 sequence (DNA): TGTGCCAGCCAGGGGGGCAACACCGGGGAGCTGTTTTTT. Protein: CASQGGNTGELFF.

This sequence joins TRBV24-1 and TRBJ2-1, with a weak D call TRBD1 (6 bases). With 3 bases removed from V and 4 bases from J, the gap between germline ends came to 15 bases. This CDR3 spans 16 amino acids. Germline CDR1 and CDR2: KGHDR and SFDVKD. The CDR3 nucleotides read TGTGCCACCAGTGATAAGGGCGGCAGGGGTTACAATGAGCAGTTCTTC. Translating gives CATSDKGGRGYNEQFF.